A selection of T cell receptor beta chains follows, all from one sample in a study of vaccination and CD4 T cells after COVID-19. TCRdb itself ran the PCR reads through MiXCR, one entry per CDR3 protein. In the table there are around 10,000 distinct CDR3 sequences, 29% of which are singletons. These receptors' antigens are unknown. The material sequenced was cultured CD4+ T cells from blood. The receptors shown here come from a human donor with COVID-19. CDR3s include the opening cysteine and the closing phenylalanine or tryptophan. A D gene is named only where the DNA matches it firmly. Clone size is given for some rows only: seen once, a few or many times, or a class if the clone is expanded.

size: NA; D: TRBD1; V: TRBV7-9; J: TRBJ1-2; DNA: TGTGCCAGCAGTCGTTCATGGACAGGGGACTATGGCTACACCTTC; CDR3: CASSRSWTGDYGYTF
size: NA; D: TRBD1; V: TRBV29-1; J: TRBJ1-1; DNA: TGCAGCGTGGCAGGGGGCAGGGGGAACACTGAAGCTTTCTTT; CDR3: CSVAGGRGNTEAFF
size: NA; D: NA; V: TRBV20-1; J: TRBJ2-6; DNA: TGCAGTGCTAGTCCCGGGACCTTCAGCTCTGGGGCCAACGTCCTGACTTTC; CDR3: CSASPGTFSSGANVLTF
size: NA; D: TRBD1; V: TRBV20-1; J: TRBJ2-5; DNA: TGCAGTGTACCTACAGGGGGTGGAAAGACCCAGTACTTC; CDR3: CSVPTGGGKTQYF
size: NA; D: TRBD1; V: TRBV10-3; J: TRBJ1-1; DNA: TGTGCCGCGAACGACCGTACAGGGGACTGGAACACTGAAGCTTTCTTT; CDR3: CAANDRTGDWNTEAFF
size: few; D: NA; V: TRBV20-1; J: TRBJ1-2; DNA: TGCAGTGCTAGAGATCCCCGGCGATCTAACTATGGCTACACCTTC; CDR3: CSARDPRRSNYGYTF
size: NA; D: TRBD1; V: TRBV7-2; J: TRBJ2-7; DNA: TGTGCCAGCAGACTTGGACAGGGGGTGAACGAGCAGTACTTC; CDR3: CASRLGQGVNEQYF
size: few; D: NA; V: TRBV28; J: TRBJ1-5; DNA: TGTGCCACCAACAGTGGCAATCAGCCCCAGCATTTT; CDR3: CATNSGNQPQHF
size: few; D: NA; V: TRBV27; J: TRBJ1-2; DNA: TGTGCCAGCAGTTTCAGACATTTGGGCGGTGGCTACACCTTC; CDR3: CASSFRHLGGGYTF
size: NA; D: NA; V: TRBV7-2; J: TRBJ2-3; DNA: TGTGCCAGCAGCTCCTATGATACGCAGTATTTT; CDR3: CASSSYDTQYF
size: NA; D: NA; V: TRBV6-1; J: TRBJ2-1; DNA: TGTGCCAGCACAAAAGGGGGGAGGCAGTTCTTC; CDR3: CASTKGGRQFF
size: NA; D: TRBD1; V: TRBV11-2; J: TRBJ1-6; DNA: TGTACCAGCAGCTTGAGCGGACAGGGGGCTTCACCCCTCCACTTT; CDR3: CTSSLSGQGASPLHF
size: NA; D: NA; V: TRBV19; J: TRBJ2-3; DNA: TGTGCCAGTACCGGACAGTACACAGATACGCAGTATTTT; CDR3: CASTGQYTDTQYF
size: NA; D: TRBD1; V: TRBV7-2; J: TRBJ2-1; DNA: TGTGCCAGCAGCTTACAGTTTCGGGGACAGGGGGCGGTTAATGAGCAGTTCTTC; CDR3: CASSLQFRGQGAVNEQFF
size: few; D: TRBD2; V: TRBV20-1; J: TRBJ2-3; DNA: TGCAGTGCTCAGGGTACGGCGGGGGGGCTGGATACGCAGTATTTT; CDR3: CSAQGTAGGLDTQYF
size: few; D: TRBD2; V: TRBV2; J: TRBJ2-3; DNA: TGTGCCAGCCTAGCGGGGGGCCCCCGGGATACGCAGTATTTT; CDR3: CASLAGGPRDTQYF
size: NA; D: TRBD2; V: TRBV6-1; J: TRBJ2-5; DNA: TGTGCCAGCAGTGCGGGACTAGTTCTGGAGACCCAGTACTTC; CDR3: CASSAGLVLETQYF
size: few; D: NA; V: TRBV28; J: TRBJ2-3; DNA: TGTGCCAGCAGTTTGTTGCAGAGCACAGATACGCAGTATTTT; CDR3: CASSLLQSTDTQYF
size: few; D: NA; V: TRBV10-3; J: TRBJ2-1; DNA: TGTGCCATCAGTGAGCCGGGGGCGCCCGACAATGAGCAGTTCTTC; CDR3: CAISEPGAPDNEQFF
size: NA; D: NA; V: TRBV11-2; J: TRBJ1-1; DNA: TGTGCCAGCAGCTTTTTGAAGGTGCCAATGAACACTGAAGCTTTCTTT; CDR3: CASSFLKVPMNTEAFF
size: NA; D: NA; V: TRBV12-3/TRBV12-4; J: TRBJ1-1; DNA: TGTGCCAGCAGTTTAGGCCCGAACACTGAAGCTTTCTTT; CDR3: CASSLGPNTEAFF
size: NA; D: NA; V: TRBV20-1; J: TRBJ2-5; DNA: TGCAGTGCTAGAGACAGGTGGGGTTGGGAGACCCAGTACTTC; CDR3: CSARDRWGWETQYF
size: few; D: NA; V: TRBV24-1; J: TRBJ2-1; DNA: TGTGCCACCAGTGATTTGAGGTACAATGAGCAGTTCTTC; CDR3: CATSDLRYNEQFF
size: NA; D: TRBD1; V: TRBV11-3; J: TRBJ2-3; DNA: TGTGCCAGCAGCTTAGGTGGGACAGGGGCAGATACGCAGTATTTT; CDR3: CASSLGGTGADTQYF
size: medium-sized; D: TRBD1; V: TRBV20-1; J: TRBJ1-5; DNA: TGCAGTGCCGGGACAGGCCCTCAGCCCCAGCATTTT; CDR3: CSAGTGPQPQHF
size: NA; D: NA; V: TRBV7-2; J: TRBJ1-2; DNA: TGTGCCAGCAGCTTAGTTGTCGGGGGGCGCGGAGGCTACACCTTC; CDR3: CASSLVVGGRGGYTF
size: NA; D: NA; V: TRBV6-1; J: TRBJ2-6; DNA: TGTGCCAGCAGTGAAGAGGCCCTCTCTGGGGCCAACGTCCTGACTTTC; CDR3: CASSEEALSGANVLTF
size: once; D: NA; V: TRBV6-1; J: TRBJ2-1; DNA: TGTGCCAGCAGCCAAAGGGGGGGTGGTACAGGGACATACAATGAGCAGTTCTTC; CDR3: CASSQRGGGTGTYNEQFF
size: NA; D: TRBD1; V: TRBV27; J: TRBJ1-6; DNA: TGTGCCAGCAGTTTCCAGGGGGGGGGTAATTCACCCCTCCACTTT; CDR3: CASSFQGGGNSPLHF
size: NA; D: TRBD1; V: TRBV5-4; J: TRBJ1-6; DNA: TGTGCCAGCAGCTTGACGGCAGGGGGGCGGACGAGATTGGGAAGTTCACCCCTCCACTTT; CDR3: CASSLTAGGRTRLGSSPLHF
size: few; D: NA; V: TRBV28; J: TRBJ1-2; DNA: TGTGCCAGCAGTTTGGCCGATCGGACACTTTATGGCTACACCTTC; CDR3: CASSLADRTLYGYTF
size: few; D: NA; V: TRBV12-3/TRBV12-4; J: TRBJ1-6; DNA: TGTGCCAGCAGTTTAGGGGGCTTCACCCTTAATTCACCCCTCCACTTT; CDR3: CASSLGGFTLNSPLHF
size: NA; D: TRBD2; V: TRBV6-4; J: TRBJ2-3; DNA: TGTGCCAGCAGCGATACTAGCGGGGATACGCAGTATTTT; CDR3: CASSDTSGDTQYF
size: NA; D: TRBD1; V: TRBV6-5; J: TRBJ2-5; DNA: TGTGCCAGCAGTTCTGACAGGGGGTGGCAAGAGACCCAGTACTTC; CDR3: CASSSDRGWQETQYF
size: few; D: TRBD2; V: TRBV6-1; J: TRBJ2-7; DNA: TGTGCCAGCAGTCGAAGGACTAGCGGGGGGACCATAACCTACGAGCAGTACTTC; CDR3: CASSRRTSGGTITYEQYF
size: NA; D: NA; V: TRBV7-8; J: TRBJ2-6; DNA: TGTGCCGGAGCACTGAACTCTGGGGCCAACGTCCTGACTTTC; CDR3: CAGALNSGANVLTF
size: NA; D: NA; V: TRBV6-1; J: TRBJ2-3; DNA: TGTGCCAGCAGTGAAGGTTGGGGGGCGCGGACAGATACGCAGTATTTT; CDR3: CASSEGWGARTDTQYF
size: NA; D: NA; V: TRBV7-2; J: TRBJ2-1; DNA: TGTGCCAGCAGCTTAGCCAGGGGCTACTACAATGAGCAGTTCTTC; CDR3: CASSLARGYYNEQFF
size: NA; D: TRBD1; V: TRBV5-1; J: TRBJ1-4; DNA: TGCGCCAGCAGTTCAACAGGGGGCCGGGGTGAAAAACTGTTTTTT; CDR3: CASSSTGGRGEKLFF
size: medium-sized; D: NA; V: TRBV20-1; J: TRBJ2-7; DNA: TGCAGTGCTAGAGATCCGGCGGGGATATACGAGCAGTACTTC; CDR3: CSARDPAGIYEQYF
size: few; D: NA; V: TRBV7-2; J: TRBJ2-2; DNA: TGTGCCAGCAGCTTAGAACTAGCCCGGGCCGGGGAGCTGTTTTTT; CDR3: CASSLELARAGELFF
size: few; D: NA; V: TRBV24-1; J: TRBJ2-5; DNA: TGTGCCACCAGTGCTCCATCGGGAGCAGAGACCCAGTACTTC; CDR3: CATSAPSGAETQYF
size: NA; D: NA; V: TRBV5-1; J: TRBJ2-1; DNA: TGCGCCAGCAGCCCGCTGAGCGGACTATCCCCCGATGAGCAGTTCTTC; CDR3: CASSPLSGLSPDEQFF
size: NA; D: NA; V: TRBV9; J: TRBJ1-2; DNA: TGTGCCAGCAGCGTAACTCTCGACGGTCTGGGCTACACCTTC; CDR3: CASSVTLDGLGYTF
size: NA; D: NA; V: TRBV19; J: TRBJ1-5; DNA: TGTGCCAGTATGGCTAGGGGGGCAAGCAATCAGCCCCAGCATTTT; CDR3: CASMARGASNQPQHF
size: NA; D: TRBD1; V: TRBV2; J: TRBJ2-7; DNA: TGTGCCAGCAGCACAGGAGGGACAGGGGCTGGGGAGCAGTACTTC; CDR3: CASSTGGTGAGEQYF